The TCR beta chain under discussion was sequenced for a study of naive and memory T cell subsets. Four subsets defined by CD45RA and CD27 were sorted after CD3, CD4, CD8 and live/dead staining. The beta constant-region primer was an equimolar mix of two oligonucleotides covering TRBC1 and TRBC2. The ligated cDNA underwent four PCR rounds using SP2 and nested alpha and beta constant-region primers. TCRdb re-derived calls from the UMI-ligation and nested PCR reads in MiXCR, one entry per CDR3 protein. This table has some 87,000 distinct CDR3 sequences, more than 6.5% appearing once. The V end lost 4 bases, the J end lost 2 bases, and 18 bases lay between the germline ends. CDR3 size: 16 residues. Germline CDR1 reads SGHVS; CDR2 reads FQNEAQ.

The source of this sequence is a human donor in good health. Sequenced: central memory CD4+ T cells from blood. The chain is built from TRBV7-8 and TRBJ2-7, with a tentative D call TRBD2 (6 bases). CDR3 nucleotide sequence: TGTGCCAGCAGCTCAAGGGACTTATCAGACACCTACGAGCAGTACTTC. Translated: CASSSRDLSDTYEQYF.